This TCR beta chain stems from a study of shared clonotypes between healthy human individuals. Clones were sequenced by immunoSEQ multiplex PCR, and TCRdb holds only the in-frame ones, with some missing. The sample includes approximately 350,000 clones, approximately 96% of them seen just once. This CDR3 contains 14 residues. Germline CDR1 reads SEHNR; CDR2 reads FQNEAQ (reference sequence). Losses at the gene ends were 5 bases for V and 3 bases for J; bases not matched to a gene: 5. This sequence joins TRBV7-9 and TRBJ2-3, with 7 bases aligning to TRBD1. The sample taken for sequencing was memory CD8+ T cells sorted from blood. The subset here: CD45RO+ cells pooled with CCR7-negative TemRA cells. The clonotype originates from a young man in good health. Here the CDR3 DNA reads TGTGCCAGCAGCAGGACAGGCTCGACAGATACGCAGTATTTT. Protein: CASSRTGSTDTQYF.